The 22 T cell receptor beta chains listed next were all sequenced from one sample in a study of neurological immune-mediated disorders (dated by TCRdb to about 2019). The library was obtained by 5' RACE. The instrument given in TCRdb is Illumina HiSeq 2500. TCRdb reanalyzed the raw reads on its own, using fastp at Q25 for trimming and MiXCR for clone calling, and kept in-frame beta chains. One record per CDR3 amino acid sequence lists the most common genes and DNA. This sample is represented by roughly 30,000 distinct CDR3 sequences; less than 6% of them were singletons. Of the sample, roughly 2% is held by the ten largest clones. The sequencing sample was made of CD4+ T cells from blood. Receptor source: a woman aged 50 to 60 in good health.

This clonotype has a count of ten or more. The V and J genes are TRBV5-1 and TRBJ2-2; D is unresolved. Trimming shortened V by 0 bases and J by 3 bases, and 3 bases separated the two germline ends. The CDR3 loop spans 13 amino acids. Per germline, CDR1 SGHRS and CDR2 YFSETQ. The DNA for the CDR3 is TGCGCCAGCAGCTTGGAAGACACCGGGGAGCTGTTTTTT. The encoded protein is CASSLEDTGELFF. Using reference TRBV5-1 and TRBJ2-2 for the parts outside the CDR3, the full variable domain is KAGVTQTPRYLIKTRGQQVTLSCSPISGHRSVSWYQQTPGQGLQFLFEYFSETQRNKGNFPGRFSGRQFSNSRSEMNVSTLELGDSALYLCASSLEDTGELFFGEGSRLTVL.

This clonotype was found many times. This chain joins TRBV5-1 and TRBJ1-5; D perhaps matches TRBD1 (6 bases). Trimming took 0 bases from V and 4 from J, leaving 11 bases between them. This CDR3 has 15 amino acids. CDR1 SGHRS and CDR2 YFSETQ come from the germline V gene. This CDR3 is CASSLAGVGNQPQHF. As DNA, the CDR3 is TGCGCCAGCAGCTTGGCAGGGGTCGGGAATCAGCCCCAGCATTTT. Using reference TRBV5-1 and TRBJ1-5 for the parts outside the CDR3, the full variable domain is KAGVTQTPRYLIKTRGQQVTLSCSPISGHRSVSWYQQTPGQGLQFLFEYFSETQRNKGNFPGRFSGRQFSNSRSEMNVSTLELGDSALYLCASSLAGVGNQPQHFGDGTRLSIL.

This clonotype was observed at least ten times. The genes are TRBV7-9 and TRBJ2-7; 11 nucleotides agree with TRBD2. The length of the CDR3 is 14 residues. CDR1 is SEHNR, CDR2 FQNEAQ, per germline (reference sequence). V was clipped by 4 bases and J by 6 bases; unmatched bases: 5. The DNA of the CDR3 is TGTGCCAGCAGCTATAGCGGGAGGGTCGGCGAGCAGTACTTC. It is translated as CASSYSGRVGEQYF.

There are many counts of this clonotype. The chain recombines TRBV28 with TRBJ1-2, with D perhaps TRBD1 (5 bases). The CDR3 covers 14 residues. V lost 6 bases and J lost 8, with 19 bases in between. In germline, CDR1 is MDHEN, CDR2 SYDVKM. The CDR3 here is CASRPGTYYKGYTF. The CDR3 nucleotides are TGTGCCAGCAGGCCGGGGACCTACTACAAAGGCTACACCTTC.

This clonotype was detected many times. V and J are TRBV20-1 and TRBJ2-3, with 8 nucleotides matching TRBD1. Germline CDR1 reads DFQATT; CDR2 reads SNEGSKA (reference sequence). V lost 2 bases and J lost 3; bases outside the gene matches: 10. This CDR3 comprises 16 residues. CDR3 coding DNA: TGCAGTGCTAGACCCTACGACAGGGGTTCAACAGATACGCAGTATTTT. It translates to CSARPYDRGSTDTQYF.

This clonotype has a count of ten or more. The V and J genes are TRBV20-1 and TRBJ2-3; 11 bases match TRBD1. Unmatched junction bases numbered 2, after V lost 5 bases and J lost 1 base. Germline-derived CDR1 and CDR2 are DFQATT and SNEGSKA (reference sequence). CDR3 length: 14 amino acids. In DNA, the CDR3 is TGCAGTGCTTCGGACAGGGGGCGCACAGATACGCAGTATTTT. Protein product: CSASDRGRTDTQYF.

This clonotype appeared many times. The chain employs TRBV10-3 and TRBJ2-1; D may match TRBD1 or TRBD2 (5 bases each). The CDR3 spans 15 residues. The V and J ends lost 8 bases and 0 bases respectively, with 14 bases between them. Germline values: CDR1 ENHRY, CDR2 SYGVKD. The DNA of the CDR3 is TGTGCCATCCGGGGCTCAGGGAGCTCCTACAATGAGCAGTTCTTC. It translates to CAIRGSGSSYNEQFF.

This clonotype has a count of ten or more. The CDR3 loop reads CASSPAQSTDTQYF. CDR3 nucleotide sequence: TGTGCCAGCAGCCCAGCACAGAGCACAGATACGCAGTATTTT. V gene TRBV7-2 combines with J gene TRBJ2-3; no reliable D call. The germline V gene has CDR1 SGHTA and CDR2 FQGNSA. The length of the CDR3 is 14 residues. V was pared by 5 bases and J by 0 bases, with 9 bases between.

This clonotype was observed many times. CDR3 bases: TGCGCCAGCAGCTTGGCCGCCCGGGGGGCGCGTCAGCCCCAGCATTTT. Its protein product is CASSLAARGARQPQHF. The chain combines TRBV5-1 with TRBJ1-5, with D tentatively TRBD1 (6 bases). V dropped 0 bases and J dropped 6 bases, with 16 bases sitting between them. The CDR3 extends over 16 amino acids. Germline V gene sequence: CDR1 SGHRS, CDR2 YFSETQ.

This clonotype was seen at least ten times. The gene calls are TRBV9 and TRBJ2-3; possibly TRBD2 for D (5 bases). The CDR3 spans 15 residues. V was cut by 0 bases and J by 2 bases, with 10 bases left in between. Germline V gives CDR1 SGDLS, CDR2 YYNGEE. The CDR3 DNA is TGTGCCAGCAGCGTAGTGGCTAGCTCCACAGATACGCAGTATTTT. Translating it yields CASSVVASSTDTQYF.

This clonotype occurred many times. The gene calls are TRBV20-1 and TRBJ1-2; D is uncertain. CDR1 is DFQATT, CDR2 SNEGSKA, per germline (reference sequence). This CDR3 has 14 residues. V lost 0 bases, J lost 6 bases, and 14 bases lay in between. The CDR3 protein is CSARDPARLDGYTF. CDR3 sequence (DNA): TGCAGTGCTAGAGATCCCGCTAGGTTGGATGGCTACACCTTC.

The table lists this clonotype with many counts. This chain connects TRBV7-2 to TRBJ2-7; 7 bases line up with TRBD1. J lost 5 bases, V lost 3 bases, and 7 bases had no gene match. CDR1 SGHTA and CDR2 FQGNSA come from the germline V gene. The CDR3 extends over 14 amino acids. The CDR3 loop reads CASSLTGQSDEQYF. The CDR3 DNA reads as TGTGCCAGCAGCTTGACAGGGCAGTCGGACGAGCAGTACTTC.

There are many counts of this clonotype. The chain has TRBV12-3 or TRBV12-4 and TRBJ2-5, with 10 bases aligning to TRBD1. The CDR3 runs to 13 residues. V lost 7 bases to trimming and J lost 5 bases; unmatched junction nucleotides: 4. The CDR3 loop is CASKGQGRETQYF. Written as DNA, the CDR3 is TGTGCCAGCAAGGGACAGGGGAGGGAGACCCAGTACTTC.

This clonotype was counted ten times or more. The chain has TRBV20-1 and TRBJ1-4; D might be TRBD1 (6 bases). Germline V CDR1 and CDR2: DFQATT, SNEGSKA (reference sequence). CDR3 length equals 16 residues. The V end lost 6 bases, the J end lost 1 base, and 18 bases lay between the germline ends. The CDR3 protein is CSARRRGIRTNEKLFF. Written as DNA, the CDR3 is TGCAGTGCCCGGAGGAGGGGGATCCGAACTAATGAAAAACTGTTTTTT.

Many counts were recorded for this clonotype. This chain's CDR3 is CASSLDPQIAGEETQYF. The CDR3 nucleotides are TGTGCCAGCAGCTTAGACCCCCAGATAGCGGGAGAAGAGACCCAGTACTTC. J is TRBJ2-5 and V is TRBV7-3; 9 bases align to TRBD2. Germline CDR1 SGHTA, CDR2 FQGTGA. Unmatched junction bases numbered 10, after V lost 2 bases and J lost 3 bases. The CDR3 has 17 residues.

This clonotype has ten or more counts. This CDR3 reads CASSTDGTQNGGYTF. CDR3 in DNA: TGTGCCAGTAGCACCGACGGGACACAAAACGGTGGCTACACCTTC. V is TRBV19 and J is TRBJ1-2; weak D call: TRBD1 (6 bases). The V gene lost 6 bases and the J gene lost 7 bases, with 21 bases spanning the gap. Germline V gene sequence: CDR1 LNHDA, CDR2 SQIVND (reference sequence). The CDR3 extends over 15 amino acids.

The table lists this clonotype with many counts. This chain connects TRBV5-1 to TRBJ1-2; D is unresolved. The CDR3 contains 14 residues. Trimming cost V 2 bases and J 0 bases, with 8 bases left between them. Looked up from germline, CDR1 is SGHRS and CDR2 is YFSETQ. CDR3 sequence (DNA): TGCGCCAGCAGCTTTGGGAGAGCTAACTATGGCTACACCTTC. Its protein is CASSFGRANYGYTF.

This clonotype is medium-sized. At one end, the junction sequence differs from germline, possibly due to a read error. The J gene is TRBJ2-7, the V gene TRBV5-1; the D is unclear. The length of the CDR3 is 12 residues. Germline values: CDR1 SGHRS, CDR2 YFSETQ. In DNA, the CDR3 is TGCGCCAGCAGCGACGGACGGTCTAAGACTTGTTTC. Its protein product is CASSDGRSKTCF. Supplemented by reference TRBV5-1 and TRBJ2-7, the full variable domain reads KAGVTQTPRYLIKTRGQQVTLSCSPISGHRSVSWYQQTPGQGLQFLFEYFSETQRNKGNFPGRFSGRQFSNSRSEMNVSTLELGDSALYLCASSDGRSKTCFGPGTRLTVT.

This clonotype was counted at least ten times. One end of the junction does not line up with germline, which may come from a read error. The chain carries TRBV7-9 and TRBJ2-1; D gene unclear. The CDR3 runs 14 residues. The germline CDR1 and CDR2 sequences are SEHNR and FQNEAQ (reference sequence). CDR3 nucleotides: TGTGCCAACAGCCTTGAGACACAAAACAATGAGCAGTTCTTC. Its translation is CANSLETQNNEQFF.

There are many counts of this clonotype. The chain recombines TRBV7-6 with TRBJ2-1; TRBD1 matches 9 bases. The CDR3 length is 15 residues. Germline V gene data show CDR1 as SGHVS and CDR2 as FNYEAQ. Trimming at V came to 1 base and at J to 4 bases, leaving 2 bases not matched to a gene. The CDR3 DNA reads TGTGCCAGCAGCTTAGGACAGGGGGGATACAATGAGCAGTTCTTC. Amino acid sequence: CASSLGQGGYNEQFF.

This clonotype was detected many times. J is TRBJ1-4 and V is TRBV29-1, with D perhaps matching TRBD1 (6 bases). This CDR3 contains 14 residues. CDR1 SQVTM and CDR2 ANQGSEA come from the germline V gene. V shed 6 bases and J shed 8 bases, with 19 bases lying between them. Written as DNA, the CDR3 is TGCAGCGTACCCCTGACAGGACAAAAGGAAAAACTGTTTTTT. Protein: CSVPLTGQKEKLFF. The variable domain in full, with the rest retrieved from reference TRBV29-1 and TRBJ1-4, is SAVISQKPSRDICQRGTSLTIQCQVDSQVTMMFWYRQQPGQSLTLIATANQGSEATYESGFVIDKFPISRPNLTFSTLTVSNMSPEDSSIYLCSVPLTGQKEKLFFGSGTQLSVL.

There are many counts of this clonotype. The rearrangement joins TRBV7-2 to TRBJ1-1, with D perhaps matching TRBD1 (5 bases). Trimming pared 6 bases from V and 6 bases from J, leaving 14 bases between. CDR3 length: 13 residues. Germline assignment: CDR1 SGHTA and CDR2 FQGNSA. CDR3 nucleotides: TGTGCCAGCAGGTTATCTGGGACCGCTGAAGCTTTCTTT. It translates to CASRLSGTAEAFF.